Presented here are 2 T cell receptor beta chains from one specimen sequenced in a study of tumor-infiltrating lymphocytes in localized non-small cell lung cancer. TCRdb keeps only in-frame clones here, not all; method: immunoSEQ multiplex PCR. Of about 6,700 clones detected, around 78% appear once; the ten largest clones hold approximately 16%. What was sequenced was uninvolved lung tissue not adjacent to the tumor. All receptors come from a human donor with non-small cell lung cancer.

In its sample, this clone was seen once. The CDR3 sequence: CASSPGEGTWYGYTF. The CDR3 DNA follows: TGTGCCAGCAGCCCGGGAGAGGGAACCTGGTATGGCTACACCTTC. The chain joins TRBV5-4 to TRBJ1-2; D ambiguous. Trimming cost V 4 bases and J 5 bases, with 18 bases left between them. There are 15 residues in the CDR3. Germline CDR1 and CDR2: SGHNT and YYREEE (reference sequence).

This rearrangement joins TRBV10-3 to TRBJ2-5, with D maybe TRBD1 (6 bases). Deletions cut 4 bases from V and 4 bases from J, with 19 bases between. Germline V lookup: CDR1 ENHRY, CDR2 SYGVKD. The CDR3 sequence is 16 residues long. The CDR3 loop reads CAISASDRRGVETQYF. CDR3 coding DNA: TGTGCCATCAGTGCTTCTGACAGGAGAGGTGTAGAGACCCAGTACTTC.